Following are 27 T cell receptor beta chains from one sample sequenced in a study of blood T cells in healthy people across ages. Primed by a sample-barcoded 5' primer and a J-beta primer mix, a second PCR proceeded for 7 to 11 cycles. Each CDR3 protein is one row after TCRdb ran MiXCR on the 5' RACE reads. The table shows some 560,000 distinct CDR3 sequences, with roughly a quarter occurring only once. This same sample was also taken into another study, of T cells of mothers and their children.

The specimen was blood. The receptors derive from a boy between 2 and 10 years old in good health.

The chain recombines TRBV12-3 or TRBV12-4 with TRBJ2-2, with 8 bases that match TRBD2. CDR3 length: 15 residues. After removal of 6 bases from V and 3 bases from J, the junction contained 6 bases not matched to a gene. The CDR3 protein is CASSRGRMDTGELFF. In DNA form, the CDR3 reads TGTGCCAGCAGCCGCGGGAGGATGGACACCGGGGAGCTGTTTTTT.

This clonotype was seen a few times. The rearrangement links TRBV7-2 to TRBJ2-5; no firm D call. The germline V and J ends were trimmed by 3 bases and 6 bases, with 8 bases remaining between them. Germline V gene data show CDR1 as SGHTA and CDR2 as FQGNSA. The CDR3 sequence is 12 residues long. CDR3 protein: CASSFDAKTQYF. The CDR3, as DNA: TGTGCCAGCAGCTTCGACGCAAAGACCCAGTACTTC.

This clonotype showed up just a few times. This rearrangement joins TRBV7-9 to TRBJ2-1; TRBD2 matches 12 bases. The trim removed 8 bases at V and 9 bases at J, leaving 14 bases unmatched. CDR1 and CDR2 from the germline V gene are SEHNR and FQNEAQ (reference sequence). The CDR3 consists of 16 residues. CDR3 sequence reads: CASFPSGGALKGEQFF. Written as DNA, the CDR3 is TGTGCCAGCTTCCCTAGCGGGGGGGCGTTGAAGGGTGAGCAGTTCTTC.

The chain employs TRBV20-1 and TRBJ2-7; 7 bases line up with TRBD1. Trimming at V came to 4 bases and at J to 3 bases, leaving 9 bases not matched to a gene. The germline gives CDR1 DFQATT, CDR2 SNEGSKA (reference sequence). The CDR3 is made up of 14 amino acids. The CDR3 region is CSATGQATSYEQYF. CDR3 in DNA: TGCAGTGCTACCGGACAGGCGACCAGCTACGAGCAGTACTTC.

This clonotype has just a few counts. This chain uses TRBV28 with TRBJ2-1, with D maybe TRBD2 (5 bases). V dropped 2 bases and J dropped 7 bases, with 18 bases sitting between them. The CDR3 is 16 amino acids. CDR1 MDHEN and CDR2 SYDVKM come from the germline V gene. This CDR3 is CASSLGPPPGYNEQFF. CDR3 DNA: TGTGCCAGCAGTTTAGGCCCCCCCCCGGGGTATAATGAGCAGTTCTTC.

This clonotype has only a few counts. The rearrangement uses TRBV7-3 and TRBJ2-5; possible D gene TRBD2, 6 bases. In germline, CDR1 is SGHTA, CDR2 FQGTGA. Trimming removed 4 bases from V and 0 bases from J, with 9 bases in between. The CDR3 runs 14 residues. CDR3 sequence (DNA): TGTGCCAGCAGCTACGGGGGAGACCAAGAGACCCAGTACTTC. Translated: CASSYGGDQETQYF.

The table lists this clonotype with a few counts. The gene calls are TRBV10-3 and TRBJ2-3; a weak D match, TRBD1 (6 bases). There are 16 residues in the CDR3. CDR1 ENHRY and CDR2 SYGVKD come from the germline V gene. Trimming pared 1 base from V and 2 bases from J, leaving 13 bases between. The CDR3 nucleotides read TGTGCCATCAGTGAGTTCCAGGGGCTAGACACAGATACGCAGTATTTT. This codes for CAISEFQGLDTDTQYF.

This clonotype was counted between two and nine times. This chain connects TRBV29-1 to TRBJ1-1; D is perhaps TRBD1 (5 bases). Trimming took off 7 bases at V and 1 base at J, with 7 bases between the two ends. The CDR3 totals 11 residues. The V gene's germline CDR1 is SQVTM and CDR2 ANQGSEA. The DNA for the CDR3 is TGCAGCGGGGGACGGAACACTGAAGCTTTCTTT. It encodes CSGGRNTEAFF.

This chain connects TRBV18 to TRBJ1-3; D is undetermined. Germline assignment: CDR1 KGHSH and CDR2 LQKENI. V lost 1 base, J lost 0 bases, and 7 bases lay in between. The CDR3 runs to 15 residues. The CDR3 region has the DNA TGTGCCAGCTCACCACAGTCGGACTCTGGAAACACCATATATTTT. Translation: CASSPQSDSGNTIYF.

On this clonotype: Compared with germline, one end of the junction differs, possibly owing to a read error. This chain links TRBV7-9 with TRBJ2-1; the D call may be TRBD1 or TRBD2 (5 bases each). CDR3 length: 19 amino acids. CDR1 and CDR2 from the germline V gene are SEHNR and FQNEAQ (reference sequence). The CDR3 sequence: CAGSLPIRGKRRGYNEQFF. Here the CDR3 DNA reads TGTGCCGGCAGCCTACCAATAAGGGGTAAACGCCGAGGGTACAATGAGCAGTTCTTC.

A few counts support this clonotype. The genes are TRBV5-1 and TRBJ2-5; 9 nucleotides align to TRBD2. The CDR3 sequence is 15 residues long. Germline V gene lookup returns CDR1 SGHRS and CDR2 YFSETQ. Trimming at V came to 2 bases and at J to 4 bases, leaving 6 bases not matched to a gene. CDR3 DNA sequence: TGCGCCAGCAGCTTCATAGCGGGAGAGAGAGAGACCCAGTACTTC. This translates into CASSFIAGERETQYF.

This clonotype was seen a few times. V usage is TRBV6-2 or TRBV6-3 and J usage is TRBJ2-5; 9 bases match TRBD1. The end of the DNA is better explained by TRBJ2-7, so the J call may be wrong. The germline V gene has CDR1 MNHEY and CDR2 SVGEGT. This CDR3 comprises 17 residues. The CDR3 DNA follows: TGTGCCAGCAGTTACCCATCCCGGGACAGGGTAACCTACGAGCAGTACTTC. This translates into CASSYPSRDRVTYEQYF.

The V gene is TRBV5-8, the J gene TRBJ2-7; D gene unclear. Deletions cut 6 bases from V and 0 bases from J, with 10 bases between. Per germline, CDR1 SGHTS and CDR2 YDEGEE. CDR3 length: 13 residues. The CDR3 sequence: CASTRNPSYEQYF. The CDR3 nucleotides are TGTGCCAGCACCAGGAACCCCTCCTACGAGCAGTACTTC.

The rearrangement joins TRBV7-9 to TRBJ2-4; D might be TRBD1 (6 bases). Per germline, CDR1 SEHNR and CDR2 FQNEAQ (reference sequence). The V gene lost 2 bases and the J gene lost 5 bases, with 10 bases spanning the gap. The CDR3 runs 14 residues. The CDR3 DNA reads as TGTGCCAGCAGCTTACCGGACAGTCAAAACATTCAGTACTTC. Residues: CASSLPDSQNIQYF.

About this clonotype: A junction boundary mismatches the germline segment, possibly from a read error. The J gene is TRBJ1-1, the V gene TRBV12-3 or TRBV12-4; a possible D gene is TRBD1 (6 bases). The CDR3 contains 15 residues. The CDR3 loop is CASSLFGQGKTEVFF. CDR3 coding DNA: TGTGCCAGCAGTTTATTTGGTCAGGGGAAAACTGAAGTTTTCTTT.

Only one count was recorded for this clonotype. The chain employs TRBV7-2 and TRBJ2-7, with 8 positions matching TRBD1. The CDR3 extends over 16 amino acids. Germline V gene data show CDR1 as SGHTA and CDR2 as FQGNSA. V shed 4 bases and J 5 bases; nucleotides not matched to a gene: 13. CDR3 protein: CASSSPFRDRSHEQYF. CDR3 DNA: TGTGCCAGCAGCTCCCCGTTCCGGGACAGGTCACACGAGCAGTACTTC. Variable domain in full (rest from reference TRBV7-2 and TRBJ2-7): GAGVSQSPSNKVTEKGKDVELRCDPISGHTALYWYRQSLGQGLEFLIYFQGNSAPDKSGLPSDRFSAERTGGSVSTLTIQRTQQEDSAVYLCASSSPFRDRSHEQYFGPGTRLTVT.

The chain recombines TRBV6-5 with TRBJ2-2, with TRBD1 as a possible D gene (6 bases). Germline V gene sequence: CDR1 MNHEY, CDR2 SVGAGI. The CDR3 runs to 16 residues. V was trimmed by 1 base and J by 1 base, leaving 10 bases between them. DNA for the CDR3: TGTGCCAGCAGTTACTTTCCGACAGGGAACACCGGGGAGCTGTTTTTT. This gives the protein CASSYFPTGNTGELFF.

This clonotype turned up a few times. This chain uses TRBV15 with TRBJ2-2, with 9 bases aligning to TRBD1. The CDR3 length is 14 residues. V was pared by 6 bases and J by 2 bases, with 1 base of the junction left unmatched. Germline assignment: CDR1 LNHNV and CDR2 YYDKDF (reference sequence). The CDR3 coding sequence is TGTGCCACCAGGACAGGGGGAAACACCGGGGAGCTGTTTTTT. Translated: CATRTGGNTGELFF.

This clonotype has just a few counts. The V and J genes are TRBV27 and TRBJ2-7; D might be TRBD2 (5 bases). From germline, CDR1 is MNHEY and CDR2 SMNVEV (reference sequence). The CDR3 runs 14 residues. Trimming removed 5 bases from V and 0 bases from J, with 11 bases in between. The CDR3 loop is CASSPFEGSYEQYF. DNA of the CDR3: TGTGCCAGCAGTCCCTTCGAGGGCTCCTACGAGCAGTACTTC.

The V call is TRBV20-1, the J call TRBJ1-1, with D possibly TRBD1 on 6 matching bases. Per germline, CDR1 DFQATT and CDR2 SNEGSKA (reference sequence). V dropped 6 bases and J dropped 0 bases, with 20 bases sitting between them. The CDR3 is made up of 16 amino acids. CDR3 DNA: TGCAGTGCCTGGAGCGCGCTCGGGGGCATGAACACTGAAGCTTTCTTT. Amino acids: CSAWSALGGMNTEAFF.

This clonotype was seen only a few times. This chain connects TRBV5-6 to TRBJ2-5; no firm D call. The ends were cut back, 4 bases at V and 0 bases at J, with 16 bases in the middle. Germline CDR1 is SGHDT and CDR2 is YYEEEE. This CDR3 has 16 amino acids. CDR3 coding DNA: TGTGCCAGCAGCGGTTATAATCCGTTGTACCAAGAGACCCAGTACTTC. Protein: CASSGYNPLYQETQYF.

This clonotype was counted a few times. The chain joins TRBV15 to TRBJ2-5; D ambiguous. CDR1 is LNHNV and CDR2 is YYDKDF in the germline V gene (reference sequence). The CDR3 is 15 amino acids. Trimming shortened V by 3 bases and J by 0 bases, and 11 bases separated the two germline ends. The CDR3, as DNA: TGTGCCACCAGCAGTTCCAAGACGTACCAAGAGACCCAGTACTTC. This sequence encodes CATSSSKTYQETQYF. Drawing the rest from reference TRBV15 and TRBJ2-5, the complete variable domain is DAMVIQNPRYQVTQFGKPVTLSCSQTLNHNVMYWYQQKSSQAPKLLFHYYDKDFNNEADTPDNFQSRRPNTSFCFLDIRSPGLGDTAMYLCATSSSKTYQETQYFGPGTRLLVL.

The V and J genes are TRBV5-6 and TRBJ2-5; 9 nucleotides line up with TRBD1. This CDR3 is 16 amino acids long. Trimming cost V 4 bases and J 5 bases; bases outside gene matches: 12. Germline-derived CDR1 and CDR2 are SGHDT and YYEEEE. This chain's CDR3 is CASSPVGDRVGETQYF. The CDR3 DNA is TGTGCCAGCAGCCCCGTGGGGGACAGGGTAGGCGAGACCCAGTACTTC.

In this sample, this clonotype turned up many times. The V call is TRBV9, the J call TRBJ2-3; the D call may be TRBD1 or TRBD2 (5 bases each). The CDR3 spans 13 residues. Germline V gene lookup returns CDR1 SGDLS and CDR2 YYNGEE. The ends were cut back, 0 bases at V and 5 bases at J, with 7 bases in the middle. The CDR3 nucleotides read TGTGCCAGCAGCGTAGCAGGGAGAGATACGCAGTATTTT. It encodes CASSVAGRDTQYF.

This clonotype has a count of ten or more. The V call is TRBV19, the J call TRBJ2-3, with a weak D call TRBD1 (6 bases). Trimming shortened V by 5 bases and J by 0 bases, and 18 bases separated the two germline ends. CDR3 length: 17 residues. From germline, CDR1 is LNHDA and CDR2 SQIVND (reference sequence). CDR3 residues: CASSGSSGHPSTDTQYF. The CDR3 DNA reads TGTGCCAGTAGTGGTTCTTCGGGACACCCTAGCACAGATACGCAGTATTTT.

The chain employs TRBV4-3 and TRBJ2-7; tentatively, D is TRBD2 (6 bases). V dropped 1 base and J dropped 4 bases, with 11 bases sitting between them. CDR1 LGHNA and CDR2 YSLEER come from the germline V gene. The CDR3 is 14 residues long. The CDR3 protein is CASSQALAEYEQYF. As DNA, the CDR3 is TGCGCCAGCAGCCAAGCATTAGCGGAATACGAGCAGTACTTC.

The CDR3 here is CASSPPGDYEQYF. For the CDR3, the DNA is TGTGCCAGCTCCCCCCCGGGGGACTACGAGCAGTACTTC. V and J are TRBV6-5 and TRBJ2-5; TRBD2 might be the D (6 bases). Matching the DNA end better, TRBJ2-7 makes the J call doubtful. The CDR3 spans 13 residues. CDR1 and CDR2 from the germline V gene are MNHEY and SVGAGI.